The 17 T cell receptor beta chains in this list originate from one sample, sequenced in a study of follicular helper T cells after annual influenza vaccination. The time point: 2014-2015 season, pre-vaccination. Sequencing used immunoSEQ multiplex PCR; TCRdb keeps in-frame clones, though not all of them. Among over 14,000 clones, 70% to 90% were seen once, and the ten largest hold 0.27%. This material consisted of CXCR5- memory CD4+ T cells sorted from blood, taken on the day of influenza vaccination. Receptors were obtained from an adult who received the influenza vaccine.

The chain combines TRBV20-1 with TRBJ2-7; TRBD1 aligns across 8 bases. Germline CDR1 DFQATT, CDR2 SNEGSKA (reference sequence). The length of the CDR3 is 11 residues. J lost 7 bases, V lost 6 bases, and 5 bases had no gene match. In nucleotides, the CDR3 is TGCAGTGCCTGGACAGGGAGAGAGCAGTACTTC. This gives the protein CSAWTGREQYF.

V gene TRBV7-9 combines with J gene TRBJ1-3; D is uncertain. The CDR3 consists of 16 residues. The germline CDR1 and CDR2 sequences are SEHNR and FQNEAQ (reference sequence). The V end was cut by 3 bases, the J end by 6 bases, with 18 bases between. CDR3 amino acids: CASSFPVNDKLNTIYF. The CDR3 region has the DNA TGTGCCAGCAGCTTCCCCGTAAACGACAAACTAAACACCATATATTTT.

The chain has TRBV29-1 and TRBJ1-1; no reliable D call. The CDR3 covers 14 residues. Trimming pared 0 bases from V and 0 bases from J, leaving 8 bases between. Germline-derived CDR1 and CDR2 are SQVTM and ANQGSEA. The CDR3 is CSVEDMGLNTEAFF. As DNA, the CDR3 is TGCAGCGTTGAAGATATGGGCCTGAACACTGAAGCTTTCTTT.

V gene TRBV7-9 combines with J gene TRBJ2-5, with 8 bases fitting TRBD1. The CDR3 consists of 15 residues. The germline CDR1 and CDR2 sequences are SEHNR and FQNEAQ (reference sequence). V shed 3 bases and J 5 bases; nucleotides not matched to a gene: 8. The CDR3 nucleotides read TGTGCCAGCAGCTTGGCCCAGGGGGCATTGGAGACCCAGTACTTC. Translation: CASSLAQGALETQYF.

The sample holds one count of this clone. The gene calls are TRBV2 and TRBJ2-2, with 7 bases identical to TRBD2. The CDR3 covers 14 residues. The junction had 6 bases not matched to a gene; V was cut back by 6 bases and J by 5 bases. Germline V gene data show CDR1 as SNHLY and CDR2 as FYNNEI. CDR3 DNA sequence: TGTGCCAGCAGGTGGGAGGGGCGGACCGGGGAGCTGTTTTTT. Protein: CASRWEGRTGELFF.

The chain uses TRBV2 and TRBJ1-4; 11 bases are a match to TRBD1. The CDR3 extends over 13 amino acids. The ends lost 6 bases at V and 8 bases at J; junction bases unmatched: 2. Germline V gives CDR1 SNHLY, CDR2 FYNNEI. The chain's CDR3 is CASRGTGGEKLFF. As DNA, the CDR3 is TGTGCCAGCAGGGGGACAGGGGGAGAAAAACTGTTTTTT. The variable domain in full, with the rest retrieved from reference TRBV2 and TRBJ1-4, is EPEVTQTPSHQVTQMGQEVILRCVPISNHLYFYWYRQILGQKVEFLVSFYNNEISEKSEIFDDQFSVERPDGSNFTLKIRSTKLEDSAMYFCASRGTGGEKLFFGSGTQLSVL.

The J gene is TRBJ1-5, the V gene TRBV6-1, with unresolved D. With 5 bases removed from V and 2 bases from J, the gap between germline ends came to 1 base. The CDR3 sequence is 11 residues long. Germline CDR1 reads MNHNS; CDR2 reads SASEGT. The CDR3: CASSRNQPQHF. The CDR3 DNA reads TGTGCCAGCAGTCGCAATCAGCCCCAGCATTTT.

This chain joins TRBV28 and TRBJ1-5, with TRBD1 identical over 7 bases. The J segment lost 6 bases and the V segment lost 2 bases, leaving 4 bases of the junction unmatched. The CDR3 consists of 14 residues. The germline V gene encodes CDR1 MDHEN and CDR2 SYDVKM. The CDR3 protein is CASSLKGAAQPQHF. In DNA, the CDR3 is TGTGCCAGCAGTTTAAAGGGGGCGGCTCAGCCCCAGCATTTT.

This clone was counted between two and nine times. V and J are TRBV9 and TRBJ1-2; D unclear. The V gene lost 0 bases and the J gene lost 4 bases, with 10 bases spanning the gap. CDR1 and CDR2 from the germline V gene are SGDLS and YYNGEE. The CDR3 totals 14 residues. The DNA for the CDR3 is TGTGCCAGCAGCGTAGGGGCAACCCCCTATGGCTACACCTTC. Amino acid sequence: CASSVGATPYGYTF. Together with reference TRBV9 and TRBJ1-2, the CDR3 gives the full variable domain: DSGVTQTPKHLITATGQRVTLRCSPRSGDLSVYWYQQSLDQGLQFLIQYYNGEERAKGNILERFSAQQFPDLHSELNLSSLELGDSALYFCASSVGATPYGYTFGSGTRLTVV.

The chain carries TRBV7-2 and TRBJ1-1, with D tentatively TRBD1 (5 bases). Germline CDR1 SGHTA, CDR2 FQGNSA. The V and J ends lost 2 bases and 1 base respectively, with 11 bases between them. The CDR3 loop spans 15 amino acids. The CDR3 nucleotides are TGTGCCAGCAGCTTACTAGGGACGGGGAACACTGAAGCTTTCTTT. Residues: CASSLLGTGNTEAFF. Full variable domain (missing parts from reference TRBV7-2 and TRBJ1-1): GAGVSQSPSNKVTEKGKDVELRCDPISGHTALYWYRQSLGQGLEFLIYFQGNSAPDKSGLPSDRFSAERTGGSVSTLTIQRTQQEDSAVYLCASSLLGTGNTEAFFGQGTRLTVV.

The chain couples TRBV19 to TRBJ2-1, with 11 bases aligning to TRBD1. The CDR3 covers 15 residues. With 7 bases clipped from V and 7 bases from J, the junction kept 9 bases outside the gene matches. Per germline, CDR1 LNHDA and CDR2 SQIVND (reference sequence). As DNA, the CDR3 is TGTGCCAGTAACATACCGGGACAGGGGGTGAATGAGCAGTTCTTC. Translating gives CASNIPGQGVNEQFF.

J is TRBJ2-7 and V is TRBV5-1, with a possible D match to TRBD2 (6 bases). V lost 1 base to trimming and J lost 6 bases, with 11 bases between them. The germline gives CDR1 SGHRS, CDR2 YFSETQ. The CDR3 spans 13 residues. Here the CDR3 reads CASSLMGLREQYF. In DNA form, the CDR3 reads TGCGCCAGCAGCTTGATGGGACTGCGCGAGCAGTACTTC.

This clone occurred a few times. The rearrangement joins TRBV11-2 to TRBJ2-7; TRBD2 might be the D (5 bases). There are 15 residues in the CDR3. In germline, CDR1 is SGHAT, CDR2 FQNNGV. Trimming removed 5 bases from V and 5 bases from J, with 19 bases in between. This CDR3 reads CASSTPRGGTNEQYF. CDR3 DNA sequence: TGTGCCAGCAGCACCCCCCGAGGAGGAACGAACGAGCAGTACTTC.

J is TRBJ2-1 and V is TRBV4-2; TRBD2 aligns across 8 bases. The ends lost 3 bases at V and 8 bases at J; junction bases unmatched: 9. CDR3 length: 15 residues. Germline CDR1 is LGHNA and CDR2 is YNFKEQ. The chain's CDR3 is CASSQVGRAEHEQFF. As DNA, the CDR3 is TGTGCCAGCAGCCAGGTCGGGAGGGCTGAGCATGAGCAGTTCTTC.

This clone was observed a single time. This chain joins TRBV28 and TRBJ1-2, with 10 bases identical to TRBD1. The CDR3 has 13 amino acids. CDR1 and CDR2 from the germline V gene are MDHEN and SYDVKM. V lost 5 bases to trimming and J lost 6 bases; unmatched junction nucleotides: 3. CDR3 nucleotides: TGTGCCAGCAGTCCGGGACAGGGGAATGGCTACACCTTC. Translation: CASSPGQGNGYTF.

The chain joins TRBV10-3 to TRBJ2-5, with D perhaps matching TRBD2 (6 bases). The CDR3 spans 12 residues. Germline CDR1 reads ENHRY; CDR2 reads SYGVKD. Deletions cut 0 bases from V and 7 bases from J, with 6 bases between. The CDR3 DNA reads as TGTGCCATCAGTGAGTCGGGAGGGACCCAGTACTTC. Translation gives CAISESGGTQYF.

This clone was counted a single time. CDR3 sequence (DNA): TGCGCCAGCAGCCAAGGGTTCCCCGCCGGGGCGCGAGTCGATACGCAGTATTTT. This codes for CASSQGFPAGARVDTQYF. J is TRBJ2-3 and V is TRBV4-1, with D perhaps TRBD1 or TRBD2 (5 bases each). Per germline, CDR1 MGHRA and CDR2 YSYEKL. The V and J ends lost 1 base and 6 bases respectively, with 23 bases between them. The CDR3 has 18 amino acids.